Sequencing of this T cell receptor beta chain was carried out in a study of monozygotic twins with inflammatory bowel disease (dated by TCRdb to about 2019). Describing the broader study: In total, roughly 30 monozygotic twin pairs made up the full study: 19 Danish pairs, all IBD-discordant, plus nine German pairs, of which four were IBD-concordant and five were IBD-discordant. The search for disease-associated traits relied mainly on comparing, within discordant pairs, IBD patients with their genetically identical healthy co-twins. Each individual had, on average, about 151 000 unique TCRalpha sequences and 181 000 unique TCRbeta sequences available for analysis.

The paper's findings and limits, for the study overall: A decrease in TCRbeta repertoire diversity, as measured by inverse Simpson index, was observed in IBD patients compared with their healthy co-twins. Concordant and discordant twins showed no difference in repertoire similarity, possibly because of limited statistical power. Different T cell subtypes could not be distinguished in the analysis. Differing immunosuppressive treatments among patients may have added background noise and inter-individual variability to the repertoires. The results gave no support for a single strong signal or clonotype linked to IBD. IBD patients shared fewer clonotypes with other individuals than healthy twins did, most markedly in patients showing signs of disease activity.

Libraries came from 5' RACE. The input for every TCR library was 3,500 to 4,000 ng of total RNA. For each sample, cDNA synthesis was carried out in eight separate reactions using SMARTScribe reverse transcriptase. During cDNA synthesis, template switching was used to introduce unique molecular identifiers that contained a 6-nucleotide sample barcode. TCRalpha and TCRbeta cDNA was amplified in two nested PCRs of roughly 16 and 10 cycles, and bead purification was carried out after each PCR. Before amplification, the cDNA was treated with uracil DNA-glycosylase and purified using the QIAquick PCR purification kit. The second PCR was the step at which Illumina TruSeq-compatible adapters and sample-specific barcodes were added. Library quality and concentration were checked on TapeStation and Qubit, and libraries were pooled at about 5 ng each. Sequencing of pooled libraries was carried out on an Illumina HiSeq2500 single-index Rapid Run using 2 x 100 bp reads and custom sequencing primers. Regarding the original processing steps: UMI-based consensus assembly with MiGEC version 1.2.6 was used to correct PCR and sequencing errors. MiXCR version 2.1.1 was used for V(D)J alignment, clonotype assembly and CDR3 extraction. To normalise gene usage, clonotype sharing and MAIT/NKT TCR abundance, the top 1000, 10 000 and 20 000 clonotypes in each sample were analysed. After downsampling to 27 000 UMIs, diversity was calculated as the inverse Simpson index using the vegan R package. Paired Mann-Whitney U tests on discordant twin pairs were used, with Benjamini-Hochberg multiple-testing correction. After the reads were reprocessed by TCRdb, one entry was made per CDR3 protein sequence, with no DNA. TCRdb's processing, not the authors' own work, is the source of the V and J calls. The table held for this sample gives about 210,000 distinct CDR3 sequences. The top ten constitute about 8% of the sample.

A roughly 2.5 ml peripheral blood sample was drawn into PAXgene tubes per donor and stored at -80°C. Without T cell sorting, total RNA was isolated from whole blood using the PAXgene blood miRNA kit on an automated QIAcube. Peripheral blood from monozygotic twin pairs who were concordant or discordant for inflammatory bowel disease underwent deep TCRalpha and TCRbeta repertoire profiling using unique molecular barcoding. Smoking habits were recorded for all twin pairs, and each individual was classified as a current, former or never smoker. Note on this clonotype: No cognate antigen has been identified for it.

The germline V gene supplies CDR1 SGHAT and CDR2 FQNNGV. The CDR3 sequence holds 15 residues, the cysteine and phenylalanine included. The coding DNA is unavailable. The V gene is TRBV11-2 and the J gene is TRBJ2-7. This sequence was found in a human donor with ulcerative colitis or Crohn's disease, or a healthy co-twin of an affected twin (not recorded which). The sequencing sample was made of blood. Here the CDR3 is given as CASSLAVADSYEQYF.